These 3 T cell receptor beta chains came from one sample sequenced in a study of T cell changes during pregnancy in multiple sclerosis. This table comes from immunoSEQ multiplex PCR, and its TCRdb copy is limited to in-frame clones, with some not included. Of tens of thousands of clones listed, over 85% are singletons. The input for sequencing was peripheral blood, taken in the third trimester of pregnancy. The source of these receptors is a female donor with multiple sclerosis, enrolled in a pregnancy study.

The chain couples TRBV18 to TRBJ2-3; D is perhaps TRBD1 (6 bases). Germline V gene lookup returns CDR1 KGHSH and CDR2 LQKENI. V was shortened by 0 bases and J by 6 bases, with 13 bases between the two germline ends. The CDR3 loop spans 15 amino acids. The CDR3 region has the DNA TGTGCCAGCTCACCACCAGGGGGAGTCAGGGATACGCAGTATTTT. Amino acids: CASSPPGGVRDTQYF.

This clone has just a few counts. The CDR3 loop is CASSGAGQGALSYGYTF. The CDR3 DNA is TGTGCCAGCAGTGGGGCCGGACAGGGAGCCCTTAGCTATGGCTACACCTTC. V gene TRBV2 combines with J gene TRBJ1-2; TRBD1 aligns across 8 bases. The CDR3 contains 17 residues. The trim removed 4 bases at V and 4 bases at J, leaving 14 bases unmatched. Germline V lookup: CDR1 SNHLY, CDR2 FYNNEI.

The J gene is TRBJ2-3, the V gene TRBV7-3, with 7 nucleotides matching TRBD2. V lost 1 base to trimming and J lost 0 bases; unmatched junction nucleotides: 7. The CDR3 loop spans 17 amino acids. CDR1 is SGHTA and CDR2 is FQGTGA in the germline V gene. The CDR3 DNA reads TGTGCCAGCAGCTTAAATTCCGCTAGCGGAAGCACAGATACGCAGTATTTT. It encodes CASSLNSASGSTDTQYF. Drawing the rest from reference TRBV7-3 and TRBJ2-3, the complete variable domain is GAGVSQTPSNKVTEKGKYVELRCDPISGHTALYWYRQSLGQGPEFLIYFQGTGAADDSGLPNDRFFAVRPEGSVSTLKIQRTERGDSAVYLCASSLNSASGSTDTQYFGPGTRLTVL.